A single sample gave rise to the 25 T cell receptor beta chains below, sequenced in a study of early T cells in non-severe SARS-CoV-2 infection. TCRdb reprocessed the 5' RACE reads via MiXCR and lists one record per CDR3 protein. The table includes about 60,000 distinct CDR3 sequences, 8.5% to 10% detected once. The material sequenced was whole blood. The receptors here all came from an adult who was a healthcare worker with PCR-confirmed SARS-CoV-2 infection or an uninfected control (not recorded which).

This clonotype was counted a few times. The chain recombines TRBV6-1 with TRBJ1-2; no firm D call. The germline V and J ends were trimmed by 2 bases and 8 bases, with 12 bases remaining between them. The CDR3 length is 13 residues. CDR1 is MNHNS and CDR2 is SASEGT in the germline V gene. The CDR3 region is CASSELTLRGYTF. The DNA of the CDR3 is TGTGCCAGCAGTGAATTGACGTTGAGGGGCTACACCTTC.

The J gene is TRBJ2-3, the V gene TRBV28; a weak D match, TRBD1 (6 bases). Trimming pared 8 bases from V and 5 bases from J, leaving 11 bases between. This CDR3 has 12 amino acids. Germline values: CDR1 MDHEN, CDR2 SYDVKM. CDR3 coding DNA: TGTGCCAGCTACAGGGTTAAAGATACGCAGTATTTT. This gives the protein CASYRVKDTQYF.

The V and J genes are TRBV7-9 and TRBJ2-4; 10 bases line up with TRBD1. Per the germline V gene, CDR1 is SEHNR and CDR2 is FQNEAQ (reference sequence). The CDR3 is 14 amino acids. The junction had 4 bases not matched to a gene; V was cut back by 5 bases and J by 6 bases. In DNA form, the CDR3 reads TGTGCCAGCAGCGGAGGACAGGGGGGAAACATTCAGTACTTC. Protein sequence: CASSGGQGGNIQYF.

The table lists this clonotype with many counts. The gene calls are TRBV7-2 and TRBJ1-6; D remains ambiguous. The length of the CDR3 is 13 residues. Germline lookup yields CDR1 SGHTA and CDR2 FQGNSA. V was trimmed by 2 bases and J by 6 bases, leaving 5 bases between them. CDR3: CASSLKFNSPLHF. CDR3 nucleotides: TGTGCCAGCAGCTTAAAATTTAATTCACCCCTCCACTTT.

Many counts were recorded for this clonotype. The V gene is TRBV14, the J gene TRBJ2-2, with 8 bases that match TRBD1. The CDR3 is made up of 14 amino acids. The J segment lost 6 bases and the V segment lost 4 bases, leaving 4 bases of the junction unmatched. Germline V gene lookup returns CDR1 SGHDN and CDR2 FVKESK. The CDR3 nucleotides are TGTGCCAGCAGCCCAGGGGGCCGGGCCGGGGAGCTGTTTTTT. Residues: CASSPGGRAGELFF.

The chain uses TRBV9 and TRBJ1-2; D is undetermined. The CDR3 contains 12 residues. With 4 bases removed from V and 7 bases from J, the gap between germline ends came to 11 bases. The germline V gene has CDR1 SGDLS and CDR2 YYNGEE. CDR3: CASSTGSAGYTF. CDR3 sequence (DNA): TGTGCCAGCAGCACGGGATCCGCTGGCTACACCTTC.

This clonotype has at least ten counts. The V gene is TRBV5-1, the J gene TRBJ2-1; D might be TRBD2 (5 bases). Germline assignment: CDR1 SGHRS and CDR2 YFSETQ. The V gene lost 1 base and the J gene lost 0 bases, with 11 bases spanning the gap. This CDR3 is built from 16 residues. This CDR3 reads CASSLKGGSSYNEQFF. The DNA of the CDR3 is TGCGCCAGCAGCTTGAAGGGTGGGAGCTCCTACAATGAGCAGTTCTTC.

The V call is TRBV7-2, the J call TRBJ2-7, with 11 bases that match TRBD2. V was clipped by 1 base and J by 2 bases; unmatched bases: 10. This CDR3 has 18 residues. Germline-derived CDR1 and CDR2 are SGHTA and FQGNSA. The CDR3 loop is CASSLEGRLAGGPYEQYF. Here the CDR3 DNA reads TGTGCCAGCAGCTTAGAAGGTCGGCTAGCGGGAGGCCCCTACGAGCAGTACTTC.

This clonotype occurred many times. The CDR3 here is CASSSQGGRSSGANVLTF. CDR3 DNA sequence: TGCGCCAGCAGCTCCCAGGGGGGAAGAAGCTCTGGGGCCAACGTCCTGACTTTC. V and J are TRBV5-1 and TRBJ2-6; perhaps TRBD1 as D (7 bases). Germline CDR1 and CDR2: SGHRS and YFSETQ. Trimming removed 3 bases from V and 0 bases from J, with 16 bases in between. The CDR3 has 18 amino acids.

This clonotype was recorded many times. This chain links TRBV7-3 with TRBJ1-6; D possibly corresponds to TRBD1 (5 bases). CDR3 length equals 16 residues. V dropped 3 bases and J dropped 9 bases, with 18 bases sitting between them. Germline CDR1 SGHTA, CDR2 FQGTGA. Written as DNA, the CDR3 is TGTGCCAGCAGCTTGACTACTTCAGGGTCGGGTTCACCCCTCCACTTT. It is translated as CASSLTTSGSGSPLHF.

This clonotype was detected only a few times. The V call is TRBV6-2 or TRBV6-3, the J call TRBJ2-1; D is undetermined. The length of the CDR3 is 16 residues. Deletions cut 0 bases from V and 7 bases from J, with 16 bases between. Germline CDR1 MNHEY, CDR2 SVGEGT. CDR3 coding DNA: TGTGCCAGCAGTTACTCGAGTAGTCCACCGTGGAATGAGCAGTTCTTC. Translating it yields CASSYSSSPPWNEQFF.

This clonotype was seen ten or more times. The V and J genes are TRBV28 and TRBJ1-1; no firm D call. V lost 5 bases and J lost 8, with 24 bases in between. The CDR3 totals 16 residues. Per germline, CDR1 MDHEN and CDR2 SYDVKM. CDR3 sequence (DNA): TGTGCCAGCAGTCCAAGGAGGACCAGCCCGATAAGAGAAGCTTTCTTT. Translation gives CASSPRRTSPIREAFF.

This clonotype was detected many times. This rearrangement joins TRBV5-1 to TRBJ2-7; D is possibly TRBD1 (6 bases). Trimming took 3 bases from V and 6 from J, leaving 16 bases between them. CDR1 and CDR2 (germline): SGHRS, YFSETQ. This CDR3 is built from 14 residues. This CDR3 is CASSSGTKSGEQYF. The CDR3 coding sequence is TGCGCCAGCAGCTCCGGGACAAAGTCAGGCGAGCAGTACTTC.

This clonotype was recorded at least ten times. The genes are TRBV12-3 or TRBV12-4 and TRBJ2-7; 7 positions match TRBD1. The CDR3 loop spans 16 amino acids. Losses at the gene ends were 1 base for V and 7 bases for J; bases not matched to a gene: 13. The CDR3: CASSLGWITARGEQYF. The DNA for the CDR3 is TGTGCCAGCAGTTTAGGCTGGATCACAGCCAGGGGGGAGCAGTACTTC.

In this sample, this clonotype turned up many times. This chain uses TRBV28 with TRBJ1-4; 7 bases are a match to TRBD1. This CDR3 is 15 amino acids long. The V gene's germline CDR1 is MDHEN and CDR2 SYDVKM. The V segment lost 4 bases and the J segment 5 bases; nucleotides outside the gene matches: 7. Written as DNA, the CDR3 is TGTGCCAGCAGTTGGGGGGGACAGACAAATGAAAAACTGTTTTTT. Its protein is CASSWGGQTNEKLFF.

This clonotype was seen more than once but under ten times. The genes are TRBV24-1 and TRBJ2-1, with TRBD2 identical over 8 bases. The CDR3 loop spans 15 amino acids. In germline, CDR1 is KGHDR, CDR2 SFDVKD. Trimming at V came to 3 bases and at J to 0 bases, leaving 0 bases not matched to a gene. CDR3 coding DNA: TGTGCCACCAGTGATAGCGGGAGCTCCTACAATGAGCAGTTCTTC. It is translated as CATSDSGSSYNEQFF.

Concerning this clonotype itself: A much larger clone lies one base from this, so it may be a read error. The rearrangement links TRBV6-1 to TRBJ1-1, with D tentatively TRBD1 (5 bases). The CDR3 loop spans 17 amino acids. In germline, CDR1 is MNHNS, CDR2 SASEGT. CDR3 nucleotides: TGTGTCAGCAGTGAATATTTCCAGGGTGGTAGGAGCACTGAAGCTTTCTTT. This gives the protein CVSSEYFQGGRSTEAFF.

This clonotype turned up a few times. The V call is TRBV6-2 or TRBV6-3, the J call TRBJ2-7, with 9 nucleotides matching TRBD2. The CDR3 covers 14 residues. Germline assignment: CDR1 MNHEY and CDR2 SVGEGT. V lost 6 bases to trimming and J lost 3 bases; unmatched junction nucleotides: 6. This chain's CDR3 is CASSSSGRIYEQYF. The CDR3 DNA reads TGTGCCAGCAGCTCGAGCGGGAGGATCTACGAGCAGTACTTC.

The rearrangement links TRBV29-1 to TRBJ1-1; D unresolved. Germline assignment: CDR1 SQVTM and CDR2 ANQGSEA. Between the trimmed V and J ends, which lost 5 bases and 4 bases, there was a span of 5 bases. The CDR3 has 10 residues. The CDR3 protein is CSVNPTEAFF. In nucleotides, the CDR3 is TGCAGCGTTAATCCCACTGAAGCTTTCTTT.

The V and J genes are TRBV10-3 and TRBJ2-2, with D unresolved. Per the germline V gene, CDR1 is ENHRY and CDR2 is SYGVKD. This CDR3 spans 12 amino acids. The V and J ends lost 3 bases and 14 bases respectively, with 13 bases between them. The CDR3 coding sequence is TGTGCCATCAGTGACAGAAGCTATTCCCTGTTTTTT. It specifies CAISDRSYSLFF.

The chain couples TRBV29-1 to TRBJ2-3, with a possible D match to TRBD2 (6 bases). Germline CDR1 SQVTM, CDR2 ANQGSEA. The CDR3 is 18 residues long. V was pared by 2 bases and J by 7 bases, with 28 bases between. The CDR3 DNA reads as TGCAGCGTTGAACCTTCAATGGTGGCGGGAAAGCTCGTAAATACGCAGTATTTT. This encodes CSVEPSMVAGKLVNTQYF.

The chain is built from TRBV15 and TRBJ2-1; TRBD1 is a possible D gene (7 bases). V lost 5 bases, J lost 3 bases, and 20 bases lay in between. There are 17 residues in the CDR3. Germline loops: CDR1 LNHNV, CDR2 YYDKDF (reference sequence). The DNA of the CDR3 is TGTGCCACCAGCGGACTACAGGGGCCCAGCGGCTACAATGAGCAGTTCTTC. Translating it yields CATSGLQGPSGYNEQFF.

Ten or more counts support this clonotype. The rearrangement links TRBV5-1 to TRBJ2-6; D possibly corresponds to TRBD2 (5 bases). Trimming removed 6 bases from V and 2 bases from J, with 12 bases in between. The CDR3 length is 15 residues. The germline V gene encodes CDR1 SGHRS and CDR2 YFSETQ. The CDR3 DNA reads as TGCGCCAGCAACACAGAGGGAGCTGGGGCCAACGTCCTGACTTTC. It encodes CASNTEGAGANVLTF.

This clonotype was seen ten or more times. The chain has TRBV7-2 and TRBJ2-2; 10 positions agree with TRBD2. The CDR3 spans 19 residues. V lost 1 base and J lost 0; bases outside the gene matches: 8. The V gene's germline CDR1 is SGHTA and CDR2 FQGNSA. The chain's CDR3 is CASSLDFFGLAANTGELFF. The CDR3 coding sequence is TGTGCCAGCAGCTTAGATTTTTTTGGACTAGCGGCGAACACCGGGGAGCTGTTTTTT.

This clonotype appeared many times. This chain connects TRBV7-9 to TRBJ2-1; 10 bases line up with TRBD2. With 5 bases clipped from V and 3 bases from J, the junction kept 7 bases outside the gene matches. There are 16 residues in the CDR3. Germline CDR1 reads SEHNR; CDR2 reads FQNEAQ (reference sequence). CDR3 sequence (DNA): TGTGCCAGCAGCCCCTCTAGCGGGAGTTACTACAATGAGCAGTTCTTC. Translation gives CASSPSSGSYYNEQFF.